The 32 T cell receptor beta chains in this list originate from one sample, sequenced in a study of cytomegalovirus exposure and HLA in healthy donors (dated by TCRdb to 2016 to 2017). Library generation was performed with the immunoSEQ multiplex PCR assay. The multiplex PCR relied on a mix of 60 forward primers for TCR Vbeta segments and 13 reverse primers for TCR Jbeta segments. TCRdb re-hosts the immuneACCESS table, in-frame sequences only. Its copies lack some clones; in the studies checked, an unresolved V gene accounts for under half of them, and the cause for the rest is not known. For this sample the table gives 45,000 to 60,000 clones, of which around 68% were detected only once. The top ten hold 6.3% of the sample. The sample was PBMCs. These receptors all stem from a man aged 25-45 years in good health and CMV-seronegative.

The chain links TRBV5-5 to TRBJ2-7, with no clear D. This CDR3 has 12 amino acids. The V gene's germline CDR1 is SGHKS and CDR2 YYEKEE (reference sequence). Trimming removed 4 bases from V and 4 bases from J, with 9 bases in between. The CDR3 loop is CASSPNGYEQYF. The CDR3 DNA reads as TGTGCCAGCAGCCCAAACGGTTACGAGCAGTACTTC.

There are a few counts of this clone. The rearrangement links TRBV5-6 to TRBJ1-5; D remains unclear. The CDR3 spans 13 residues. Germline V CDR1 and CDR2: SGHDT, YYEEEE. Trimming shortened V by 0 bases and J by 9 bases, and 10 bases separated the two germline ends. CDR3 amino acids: CASSLAGYGPQHF. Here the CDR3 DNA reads TGTGCCAGCAGCTTGGCGGGTTACGGGCCCCAGCATTTT. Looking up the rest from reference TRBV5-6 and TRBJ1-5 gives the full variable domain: DAGVTQSPTHLIKTRGQQVTLRCSPKSGHDTVSWYQQALGQGPQFIFQYYEEEERQRGNFPDRFSGHQFPNYSSELNVNALLLGDSALYLCASSLAGYGPQHFGDGTRLSIL.

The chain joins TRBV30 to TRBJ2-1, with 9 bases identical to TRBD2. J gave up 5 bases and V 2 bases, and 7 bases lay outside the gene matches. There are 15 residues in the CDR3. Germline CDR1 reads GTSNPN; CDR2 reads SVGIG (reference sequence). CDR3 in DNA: TGTGCCTGGAGTACTTGGTCTAGCGGGAACAATGAGCAGTTCTTC. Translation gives CAWSTWSSGNNEQFF.

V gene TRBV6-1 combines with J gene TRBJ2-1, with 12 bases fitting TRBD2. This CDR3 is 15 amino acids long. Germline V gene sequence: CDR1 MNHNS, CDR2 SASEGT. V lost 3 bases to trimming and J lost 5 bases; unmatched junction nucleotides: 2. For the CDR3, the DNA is TGTGCCAGCAGTGAGGGGACTAGCGGGCACAATGAGCAGTTCTTC. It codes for CASSEGTSGHNEQFF.

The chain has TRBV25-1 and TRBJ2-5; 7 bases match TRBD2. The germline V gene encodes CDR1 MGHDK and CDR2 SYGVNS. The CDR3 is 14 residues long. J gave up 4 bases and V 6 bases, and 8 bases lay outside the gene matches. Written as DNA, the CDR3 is TGTGCCAGCAGGACTCAACTAGCGAGAGAGACCCAGTACTTC. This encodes CASRTQLARETQYF. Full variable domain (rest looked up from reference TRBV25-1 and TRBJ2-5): EADIYQTPRYLVIGTGKKITLECSQTMGHDKMYWYQQDPGMELHLIHYSYGVNSTEKGDLSSESTVSRIRTEHFPLTLESARPSHTSQYLCASRTQLARETQYFGPGTRLLVL.

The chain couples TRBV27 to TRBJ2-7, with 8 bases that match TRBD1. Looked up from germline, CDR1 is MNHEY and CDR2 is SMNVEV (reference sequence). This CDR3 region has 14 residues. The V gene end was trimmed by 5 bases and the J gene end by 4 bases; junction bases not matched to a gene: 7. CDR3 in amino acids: CASSPIDRGYEQYF. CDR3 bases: TGTGCCAGCAGTCCCATTGACAGGGGTTACGAGCAGTACTTC.

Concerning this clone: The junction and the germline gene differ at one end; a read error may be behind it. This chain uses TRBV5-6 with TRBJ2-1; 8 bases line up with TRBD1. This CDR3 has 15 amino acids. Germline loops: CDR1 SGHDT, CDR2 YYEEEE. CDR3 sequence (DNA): TGTGCCAGCAGCAAAGGACAGGGCTCCCACAATGAGCAGTTCTTC. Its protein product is CASSKGQGSHNEQFF.

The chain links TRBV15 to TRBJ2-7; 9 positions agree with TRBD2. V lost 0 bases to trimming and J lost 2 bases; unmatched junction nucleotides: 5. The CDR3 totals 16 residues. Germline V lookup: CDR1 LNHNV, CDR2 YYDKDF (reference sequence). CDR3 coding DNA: TGTGCCACCAGCAGAGAACAGGCGGGGGGGCCCTACGAGCAGTACTTC. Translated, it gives CATSREQAGGPYEQYF.

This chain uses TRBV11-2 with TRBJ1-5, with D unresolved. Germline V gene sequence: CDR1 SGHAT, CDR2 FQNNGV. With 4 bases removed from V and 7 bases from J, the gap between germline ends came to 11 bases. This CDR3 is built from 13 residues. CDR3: CASSSRLGQPQHF. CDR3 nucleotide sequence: TGTGCCAGCAGCTCCAGACTTGGCCAGCCCCAGCATTTT.

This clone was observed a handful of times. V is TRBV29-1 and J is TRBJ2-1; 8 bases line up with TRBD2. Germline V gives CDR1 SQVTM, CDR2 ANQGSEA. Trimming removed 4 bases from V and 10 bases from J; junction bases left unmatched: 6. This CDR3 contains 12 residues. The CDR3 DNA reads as TGCAGCGTTGGTCGGGAGGGCCCGGAGCAGTTCTTC. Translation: CSVGREGPEQFF.

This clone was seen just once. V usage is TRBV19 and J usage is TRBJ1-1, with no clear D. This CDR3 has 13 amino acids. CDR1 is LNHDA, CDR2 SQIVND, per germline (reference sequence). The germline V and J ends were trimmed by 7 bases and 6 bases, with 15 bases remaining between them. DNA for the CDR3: TGTGCCAGTACCAATTGGAGGTGGTCTGAAGCTTTCTTT. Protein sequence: CASTNWRWSEAFF.

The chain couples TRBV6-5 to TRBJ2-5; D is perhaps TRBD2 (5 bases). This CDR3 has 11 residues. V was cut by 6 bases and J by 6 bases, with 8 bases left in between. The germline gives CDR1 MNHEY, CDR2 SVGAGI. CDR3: CASSPGKTQYF. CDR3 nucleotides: TGTGCCAGCAGCCCGGGAAAGACCCAGTACTTC.

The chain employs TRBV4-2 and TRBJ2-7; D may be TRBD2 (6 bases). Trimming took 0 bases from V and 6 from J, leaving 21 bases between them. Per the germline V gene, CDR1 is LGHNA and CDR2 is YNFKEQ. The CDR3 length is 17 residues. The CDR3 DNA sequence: TGTGCCAGCAGCCAAGAGAGGTCAGGCGGAGGGAACCTCGAGCAGTACTTC. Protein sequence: CASSQERSGGGNLEQYF.

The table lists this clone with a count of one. In DNA form, the CDR3 reads TGCAGCGTCGCGGACAGGGAGCCCTACGAGCAGTACTTC. It yields the protein CSVADREPYEQYF. J is TRBJ2-7 and V is TRBV29-1; 8 bases fit TRBD1. Germline V gene sequence: CDR1 SQVTM, CDR2 ANQGSEA. V lost 6 bases and J lost 2; bases outside the gene matches: 6. The CDR3 length is 13 residues.

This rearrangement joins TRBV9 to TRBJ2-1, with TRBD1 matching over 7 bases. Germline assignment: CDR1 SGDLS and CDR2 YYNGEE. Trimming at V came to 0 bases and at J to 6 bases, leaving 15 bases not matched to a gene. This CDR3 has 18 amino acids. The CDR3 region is CASSVELARDSRANEQFF. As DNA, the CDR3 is TGTGCCAGCAGCGTAGAGTTGGCCAGGGACAGCAGGGCCAATGAGCAGTTCTTC.

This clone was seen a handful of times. CDR3 residues: CASSLGGNSYNEQFF. The CDR3, as DNA: TGTGCCAGCAGTCTAGGTGGCAATTCGTACAATGAGCAGTTCTTC. The rearrangement uses TRBV6-1 and TRBJ2-1; D call uncertain. The germline V and J ends were trimmed by 5 bases and 4 bases, with 15 bases remaining between them. In germline, CDR1 is MNHNS, CDR2 SASEGT. This CDR3 has 15 residues.

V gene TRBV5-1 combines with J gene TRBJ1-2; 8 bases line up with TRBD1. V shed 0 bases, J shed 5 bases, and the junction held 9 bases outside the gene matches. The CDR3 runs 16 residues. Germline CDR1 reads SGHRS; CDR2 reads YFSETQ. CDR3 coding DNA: TGCGCCAGCAGCTTGGAAAGAGACAGGGGAATTTATGGCTACACCTTC. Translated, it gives CASSLERDRGIYGYTF.

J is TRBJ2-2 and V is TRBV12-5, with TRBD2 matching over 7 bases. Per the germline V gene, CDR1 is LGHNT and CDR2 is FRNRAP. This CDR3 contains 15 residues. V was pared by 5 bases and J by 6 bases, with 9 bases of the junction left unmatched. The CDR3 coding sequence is TGTGCTAGTGGTCCCGGGACTAAAAATTCCGGGGAGCTGTTTTTT. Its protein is CASGPGTKNSGELFF. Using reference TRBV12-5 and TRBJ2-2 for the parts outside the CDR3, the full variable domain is DARVTQTPRHKVTEMGQEVTMRCQPILGHNTVFWYRQTMMQGLELLAYFRNRAPLDDSGMPKDRFSAEMPDATLATLKIQPSEPRDSAVYFCASGPGTKNSGELFFGEGSRLTVL.

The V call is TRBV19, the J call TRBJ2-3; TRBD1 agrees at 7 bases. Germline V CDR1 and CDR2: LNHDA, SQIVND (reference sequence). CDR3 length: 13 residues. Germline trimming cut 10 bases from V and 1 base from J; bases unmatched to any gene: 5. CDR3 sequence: CAIRGRGTDTQYF. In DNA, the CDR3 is TGTGCCATAAGGGGGCGGGGCACAGATACGCAGTATTTT.

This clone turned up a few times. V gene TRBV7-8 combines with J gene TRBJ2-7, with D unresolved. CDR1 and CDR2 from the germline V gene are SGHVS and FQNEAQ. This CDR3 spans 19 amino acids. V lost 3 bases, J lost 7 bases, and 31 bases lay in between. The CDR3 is CASSFYATPSGGPPGEQYF. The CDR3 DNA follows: TGTGCCAGCAGCTTTTACGCGACCCCATCTGGCGGCCCGCCTGGAGAGCAGTACTTC.

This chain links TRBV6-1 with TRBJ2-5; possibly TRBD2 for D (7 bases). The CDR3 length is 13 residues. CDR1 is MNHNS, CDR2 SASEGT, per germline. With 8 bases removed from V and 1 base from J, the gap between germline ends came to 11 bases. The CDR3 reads CASGEGVQETQYF. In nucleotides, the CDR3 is TGTGCCAGCGGGGAGGGGGTCCAAGAGACCCAGTACTTC.

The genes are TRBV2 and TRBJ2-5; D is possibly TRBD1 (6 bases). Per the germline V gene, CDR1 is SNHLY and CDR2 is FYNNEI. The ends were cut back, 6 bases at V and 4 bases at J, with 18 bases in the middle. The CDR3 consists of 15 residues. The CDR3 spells CASSETGTMGETQYF. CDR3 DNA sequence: TGTGCCAGCAGCGAAACCGGGACAATGGGAGAGACCCAGTACTTC. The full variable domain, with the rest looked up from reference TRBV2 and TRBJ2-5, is EPEVTQTPSHQVTQMGQEVILRCVPISNHLYFYWYRQILGQKVEFLVSFYNNEISEKSEIFDDQFSVERPDGSNFTLKIRSTKLEDSAMYFCASSETGTMGETQYFGPGTRLLVL.

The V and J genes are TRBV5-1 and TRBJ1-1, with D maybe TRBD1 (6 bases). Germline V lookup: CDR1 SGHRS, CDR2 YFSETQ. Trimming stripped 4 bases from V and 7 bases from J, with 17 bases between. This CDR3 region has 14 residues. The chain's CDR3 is CASSRTGGRIEAFF. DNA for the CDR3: TGCGCCAGCAGCCGCACCGGGGGGCGGATTGAAGCTTTCTTT.

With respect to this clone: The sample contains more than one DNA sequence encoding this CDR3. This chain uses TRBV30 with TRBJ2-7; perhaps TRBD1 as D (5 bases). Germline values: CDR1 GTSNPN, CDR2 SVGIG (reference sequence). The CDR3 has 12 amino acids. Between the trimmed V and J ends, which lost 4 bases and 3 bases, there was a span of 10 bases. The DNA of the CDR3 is TGTGCCTGGAAGCAGGGAAGCTACGAGCAGTACTTC. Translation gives CAWKQGSYEQYF.

The CDR3 reads CAISLAGNEETQYF. The CDR3 bases are TGTGCCATCAGCCTAGCGGGAAATGAAGAGACCCAGTACTTC. V usage is TRBV10-3 and J usage is TRBJ2-5; 9 nucleotides line up with TRBD2. Germline CDR1 reads ENHRY; CDR2 reads SYGVKD. This CDR3 is built from 14 residues. V gave up 6 bases and J gave up 3 bases; unmatched junction bases: 5.

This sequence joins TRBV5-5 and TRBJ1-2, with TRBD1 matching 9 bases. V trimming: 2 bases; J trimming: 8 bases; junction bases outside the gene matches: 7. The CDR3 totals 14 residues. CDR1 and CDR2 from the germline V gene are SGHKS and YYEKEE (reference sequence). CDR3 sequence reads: CASSLSGTGYGYTF. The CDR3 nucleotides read TGTGCCAGCAGCTTATCCGGGACAGGGTACGGCTACACCTTC.

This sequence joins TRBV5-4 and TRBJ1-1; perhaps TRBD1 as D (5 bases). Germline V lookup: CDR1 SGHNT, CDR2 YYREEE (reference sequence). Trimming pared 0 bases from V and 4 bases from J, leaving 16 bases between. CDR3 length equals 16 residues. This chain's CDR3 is CASSLGPWGEATEAFF. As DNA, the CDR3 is TGTGCCAGCAGCTTGGGGCCTTGGGGGGAAGCCACTGAAGCTTTCTTT.

CDR3 amino acids: CASSLVTGPSGTYEQYF. As DNA, the CDR3 is TGCGCCAGCAGCTTGGTTACGGGGCCTAGCGGGACCTACGAGCAGTACTTC. This chain uses TRBV5-1 with TRBJ2-7; 9 positions match TRBD2. Per germline, CDR1 SGHRS and CDR2 YFSETQ. The J segment lost 2 bases and the V segment lost 0 bases, leaving 9 bases of the junction unmatched. The CDR3 is made up of 17 amino acids.

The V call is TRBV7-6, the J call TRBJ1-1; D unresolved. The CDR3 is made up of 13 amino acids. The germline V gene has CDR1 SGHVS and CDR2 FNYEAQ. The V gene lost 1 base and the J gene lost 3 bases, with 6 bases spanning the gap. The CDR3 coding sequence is TGTGCCAGCAGCTTAGTTTCATACACTGAAGCTTTCTTT. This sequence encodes CASSLVSYTEAFF. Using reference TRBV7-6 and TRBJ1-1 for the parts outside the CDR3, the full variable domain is GAGVSQSPRYKVTKRGQDVALRCDPISGHVSLYWYRQALGQGPEFLTYFNYEAQQDKSGLPNDRFSAERPEGSISTLTIQRTEQRDSAMYRCASSLVSYTEAFFGQGTRLTVV.

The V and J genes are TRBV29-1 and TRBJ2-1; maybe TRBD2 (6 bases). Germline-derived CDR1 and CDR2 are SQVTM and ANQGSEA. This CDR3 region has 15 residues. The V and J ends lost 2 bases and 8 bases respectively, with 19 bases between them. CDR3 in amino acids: CSVELFTEEGDEQFF. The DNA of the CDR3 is TGCAGCGTTGAATTGTTCACGGAGGAGGGAGATGAGCAGTTCTTC.

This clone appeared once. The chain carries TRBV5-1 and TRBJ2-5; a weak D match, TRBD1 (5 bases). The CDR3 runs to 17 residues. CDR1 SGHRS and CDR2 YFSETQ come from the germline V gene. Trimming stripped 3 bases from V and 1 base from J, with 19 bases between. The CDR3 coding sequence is TGCGCCAGCAGCTGGGGTTCAAAAACAGGCCCCCAAGAGACCCAGTACTTC. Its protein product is CASSWGSKTGPQETQYF.

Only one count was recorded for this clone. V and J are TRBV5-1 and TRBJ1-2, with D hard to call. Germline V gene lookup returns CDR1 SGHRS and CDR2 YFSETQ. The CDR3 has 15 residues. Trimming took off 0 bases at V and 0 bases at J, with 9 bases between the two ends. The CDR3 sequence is CASSLDSGTNYGYTF. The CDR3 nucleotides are TGCGCCAGCAGCTTGGATTCAGGTACTAACTATGGCTACACCTTC.